The T cell receptor beta chain described here comes from a study of control samples from healthy donors and cancer patients. The V gene's germline CDR1 is KGHSH and CDR2 LQKENI. The CDR3 totals 14 residues. V lost 1 base and J 6 bases, leaving 12 bases between the germline ends. The data were produced by immunoSEQ multiplex PCR, yet TCRdb's version contains in-frame clones alone and is incomplete. The sample consists of some 150,000 clones, about nine tenths of them appearing once. This sequence joins TRBV18 and TRBJ1-1, with a weak D call TRBD1 (5 bases). Sequencing was carried out using blood. The source of this sequence is a woman aged 25-40 years in good health. CDR3 nucleotide sequence: TGTGCCAGCTCACCACAGGGACGGGCTGCTGAAGCTTTCTTT. This codes for CASSPQGRAAEAFF.